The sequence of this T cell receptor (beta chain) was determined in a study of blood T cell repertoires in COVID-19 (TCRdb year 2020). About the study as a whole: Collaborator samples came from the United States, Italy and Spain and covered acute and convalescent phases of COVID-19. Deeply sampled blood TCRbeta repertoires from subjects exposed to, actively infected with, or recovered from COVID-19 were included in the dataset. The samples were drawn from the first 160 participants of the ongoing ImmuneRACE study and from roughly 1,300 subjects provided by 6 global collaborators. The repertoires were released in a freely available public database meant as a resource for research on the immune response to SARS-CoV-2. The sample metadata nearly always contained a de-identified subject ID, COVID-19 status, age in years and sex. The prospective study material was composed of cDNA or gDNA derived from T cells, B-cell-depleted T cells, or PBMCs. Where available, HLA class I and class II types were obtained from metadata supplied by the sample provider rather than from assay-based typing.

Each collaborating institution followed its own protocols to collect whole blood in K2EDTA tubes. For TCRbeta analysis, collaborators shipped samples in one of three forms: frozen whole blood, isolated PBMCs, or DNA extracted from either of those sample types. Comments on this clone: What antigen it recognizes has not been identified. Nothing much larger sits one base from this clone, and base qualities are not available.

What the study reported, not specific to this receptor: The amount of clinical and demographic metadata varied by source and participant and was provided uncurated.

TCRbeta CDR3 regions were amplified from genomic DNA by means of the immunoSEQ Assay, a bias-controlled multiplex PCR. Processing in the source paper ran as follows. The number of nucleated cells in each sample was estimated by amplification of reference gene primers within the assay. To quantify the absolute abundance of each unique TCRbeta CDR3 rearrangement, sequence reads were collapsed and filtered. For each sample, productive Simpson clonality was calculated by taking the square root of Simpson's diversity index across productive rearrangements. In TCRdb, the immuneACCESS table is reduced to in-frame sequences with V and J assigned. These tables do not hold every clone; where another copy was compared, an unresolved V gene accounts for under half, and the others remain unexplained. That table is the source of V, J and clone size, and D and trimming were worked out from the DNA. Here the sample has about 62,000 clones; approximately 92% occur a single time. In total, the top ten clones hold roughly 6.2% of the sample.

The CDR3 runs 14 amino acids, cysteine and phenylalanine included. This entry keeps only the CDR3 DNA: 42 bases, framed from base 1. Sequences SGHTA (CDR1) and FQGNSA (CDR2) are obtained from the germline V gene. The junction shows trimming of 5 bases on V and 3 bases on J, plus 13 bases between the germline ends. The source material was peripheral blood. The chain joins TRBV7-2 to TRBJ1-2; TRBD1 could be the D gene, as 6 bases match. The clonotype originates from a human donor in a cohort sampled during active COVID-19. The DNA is TGTGCCAGCAGCCTCCAGGGGTCTGACTATGGCTACACCTTC. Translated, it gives CASSLQGSDYGYTF.